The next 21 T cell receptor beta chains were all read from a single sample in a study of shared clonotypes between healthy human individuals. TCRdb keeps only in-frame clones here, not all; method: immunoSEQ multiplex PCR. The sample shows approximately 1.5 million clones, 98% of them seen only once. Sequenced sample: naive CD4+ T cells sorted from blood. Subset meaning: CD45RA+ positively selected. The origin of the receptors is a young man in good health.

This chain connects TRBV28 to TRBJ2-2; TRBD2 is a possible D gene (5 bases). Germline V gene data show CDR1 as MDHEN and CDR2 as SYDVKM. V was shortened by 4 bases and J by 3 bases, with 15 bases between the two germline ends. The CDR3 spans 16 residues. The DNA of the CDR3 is TGTGCCAGCAGTTCCCATTACATGGAGGACACCGGGGAGCTGTTTTTT. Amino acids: CASSSHYMEDTGELFF.

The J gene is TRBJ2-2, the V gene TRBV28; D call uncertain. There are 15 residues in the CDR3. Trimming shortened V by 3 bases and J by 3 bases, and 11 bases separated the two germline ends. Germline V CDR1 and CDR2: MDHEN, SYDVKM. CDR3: CASSLVSRDTGELFF. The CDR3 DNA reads TGTGCCAGCAGTTTGGTATCTAGGGACACCGGGGAGCTGTTTTTT.

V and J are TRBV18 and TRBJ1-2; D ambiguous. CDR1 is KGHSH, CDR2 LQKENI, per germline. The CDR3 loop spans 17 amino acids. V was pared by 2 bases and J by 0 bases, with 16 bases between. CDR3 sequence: CASSPLGLSETNYGYTF. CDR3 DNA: TGTGCCAGCTCACCATTGGGCCTGAGCGAGACTAACTATGGCTACACCTTC.

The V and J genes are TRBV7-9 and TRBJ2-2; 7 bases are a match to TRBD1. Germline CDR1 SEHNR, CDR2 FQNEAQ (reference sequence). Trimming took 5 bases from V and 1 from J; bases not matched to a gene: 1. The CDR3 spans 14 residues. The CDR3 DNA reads TGTGCCAGCAGCAGGACAGGGAACACCGGGGAGCTGTTTTTT. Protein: CASSRTGNTGELFF. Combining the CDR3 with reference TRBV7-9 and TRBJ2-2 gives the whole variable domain DTGVSQNPRHKITKRGQNVTFRCDPISEHNRLYWYRQTLGQGPEFLTYFQNEAQLEKSRLLSDRFSAERPKGSFSTLEIQRTEQGDSAMYLCASSRTGNTGELFFGEGSRLTVL.

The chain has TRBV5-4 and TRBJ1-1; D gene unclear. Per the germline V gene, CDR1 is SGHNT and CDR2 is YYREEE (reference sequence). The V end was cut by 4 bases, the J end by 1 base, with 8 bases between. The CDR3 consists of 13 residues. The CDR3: CASSPGWNTEAFF. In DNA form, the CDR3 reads TGTGCCAGCAGCCCAGGCTGGAACACTGAAGCTTTCTTT.

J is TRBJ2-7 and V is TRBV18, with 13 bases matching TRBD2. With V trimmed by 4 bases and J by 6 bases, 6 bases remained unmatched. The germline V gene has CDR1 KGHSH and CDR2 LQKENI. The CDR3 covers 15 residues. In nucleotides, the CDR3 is TGTGCCAGCTCACTCGGGACTAGCGGGATAGGCGAGCAGTACTTC. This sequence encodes CASSLGTSGIGEQYF.

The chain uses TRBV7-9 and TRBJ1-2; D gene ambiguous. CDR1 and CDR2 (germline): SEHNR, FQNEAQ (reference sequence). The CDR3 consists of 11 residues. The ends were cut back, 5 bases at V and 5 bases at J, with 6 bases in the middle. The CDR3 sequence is CASSQEYGYTF. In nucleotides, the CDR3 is TGTGCCAGCAGCCAGGAGTATGGCTACACCTTC.

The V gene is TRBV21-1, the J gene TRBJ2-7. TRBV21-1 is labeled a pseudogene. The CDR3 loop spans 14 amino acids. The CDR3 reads CASNSRDLLSLVVF. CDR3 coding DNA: TGTGCCAGCAATTCCCGGGACCTACTGAGTTTGGTAGTCTTC.

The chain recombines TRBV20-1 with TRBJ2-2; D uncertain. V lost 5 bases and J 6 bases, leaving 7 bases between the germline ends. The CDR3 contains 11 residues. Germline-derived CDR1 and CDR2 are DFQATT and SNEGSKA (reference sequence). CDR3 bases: TGCAGTGCTGATTGGGCCGGGGAGCTGTTTTTT. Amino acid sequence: CSADWAGELFF.

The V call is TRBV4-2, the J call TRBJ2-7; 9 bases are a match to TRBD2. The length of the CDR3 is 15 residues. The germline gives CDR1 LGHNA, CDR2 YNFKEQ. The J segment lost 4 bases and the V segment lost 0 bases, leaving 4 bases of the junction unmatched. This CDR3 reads CASSQDWREGYEQYF. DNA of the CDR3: TGTGCCAGCAGCCAAGACTGGCGGGAGGGTTACGAGCAGTACTTC.

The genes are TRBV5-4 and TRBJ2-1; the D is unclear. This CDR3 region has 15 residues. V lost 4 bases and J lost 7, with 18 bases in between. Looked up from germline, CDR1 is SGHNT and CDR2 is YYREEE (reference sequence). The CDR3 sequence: CASSRTVVGRNEQFF. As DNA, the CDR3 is TGTGCCAGCAGCCGGACGGTGGTTGGCCGGAATGAGCAGTTCTTC. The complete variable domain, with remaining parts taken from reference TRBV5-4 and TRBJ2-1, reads ETGVTQSPTHLIKTRGQQVTLRCSSQSGHNTVSWYQQALGQGPQFIFQYYREEENGRGNFPPRFSGLQFPNYSSELNVNALELDDSALYLCASSRTVVGRNEQFFGPGTRLTVL.

Here the CDR3 reads CASSLDPGVTEAFF. The DNA for the CDR3 is TGCGCCAGCAGCTTGGATCCGGGGGTCACTGAAGCTTTCTTT. The V call is TRBV5-1, the J call TRBJ1-1; the D gene is possibly TRBD1 (5 bases). Deletions cut 0 bases from V and 4 bases from J, with 10 bases between. Germline V gives CDR1 SGHRS, CDR2 YFSETQ. The CDR3 consists of 14 residues.

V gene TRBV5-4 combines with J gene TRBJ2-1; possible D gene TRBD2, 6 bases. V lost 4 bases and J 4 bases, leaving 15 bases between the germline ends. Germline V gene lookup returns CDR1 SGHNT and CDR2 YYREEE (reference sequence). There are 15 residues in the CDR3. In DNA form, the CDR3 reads TGTGCCAGCAGCATATCGAGCGGGCAGTACAATGAGCAGTTCTTC. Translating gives CASSISSGQYNEQFF.

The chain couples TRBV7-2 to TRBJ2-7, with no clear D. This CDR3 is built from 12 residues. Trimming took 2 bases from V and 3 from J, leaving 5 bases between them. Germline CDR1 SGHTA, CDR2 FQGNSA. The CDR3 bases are TGTGCCAGCAGCTTACATGGCTACGAGCAGTACTTC. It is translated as CASSLHGYEQYF.

CDR3 residues: CASSLTPGTEAFF. CDR3 DNA sequence: TGTGCCAGCAGCCTCACCCCGGGCACTGAAGCTTTCTTT. V usage is TRBV5-4 and J usage is TRBJ1-1; D ambiguous. Deletions cut 4 bases from V and 4 bases from J, with 11 bases between. The CDR3 spans 13 residues. Germline lookup yields CDR1 SGHNT and CDR2 YYREEE (reference sequence).

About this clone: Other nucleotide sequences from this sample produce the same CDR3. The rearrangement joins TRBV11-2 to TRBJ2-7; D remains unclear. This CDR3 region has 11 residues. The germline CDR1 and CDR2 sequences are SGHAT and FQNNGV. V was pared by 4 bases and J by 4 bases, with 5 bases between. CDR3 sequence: CASSSLYEQYF. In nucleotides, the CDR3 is TGTGCCAGCAGCTCCTTATACGAGCAGTACTTC.

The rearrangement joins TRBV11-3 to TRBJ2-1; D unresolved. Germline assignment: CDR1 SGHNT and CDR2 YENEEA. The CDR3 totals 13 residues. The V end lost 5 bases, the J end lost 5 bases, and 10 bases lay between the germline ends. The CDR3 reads CASSAYRDNEQFF. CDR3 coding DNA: TGTGCCAGCAGCGCATACCGGGACAATGAGCAGTTCTTC.

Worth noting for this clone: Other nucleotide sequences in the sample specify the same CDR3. The CDR3, as DNA: TGTGCCAGCAGCTCAGGGGTCGAGCAGTACTTC. Residues: CASSSGVEQYF. The gene calls are TRBV7-7 and TRBJ2-7; possibly TRBD1 for D (6 bases). The germline CDR1 and CDR2 sequences are SSHAT and FNYEAQ (reference sequence). Deletions cut 4 bases from V and 6 bases from J, with 7 bases between. The CDR3 extends over 11 amino acids.

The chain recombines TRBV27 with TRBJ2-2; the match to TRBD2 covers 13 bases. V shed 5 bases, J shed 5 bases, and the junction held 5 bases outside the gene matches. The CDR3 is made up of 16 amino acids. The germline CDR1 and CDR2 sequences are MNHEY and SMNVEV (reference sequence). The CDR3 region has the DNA TGTGCCAGCAGTCGGACTAGCGGGAGACTAACCGGGGAGCTGTTTTTT. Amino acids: CASSRTSGRLTGELFF.

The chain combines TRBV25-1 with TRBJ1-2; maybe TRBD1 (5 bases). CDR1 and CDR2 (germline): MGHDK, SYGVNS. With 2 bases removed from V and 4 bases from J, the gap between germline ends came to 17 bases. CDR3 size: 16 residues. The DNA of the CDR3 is TGTGCCAGCAGTGAAGGGGGGGTAGATCCCCCCTATGGCTACACCTTC. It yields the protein CASSEGGVDPPYGYTF.

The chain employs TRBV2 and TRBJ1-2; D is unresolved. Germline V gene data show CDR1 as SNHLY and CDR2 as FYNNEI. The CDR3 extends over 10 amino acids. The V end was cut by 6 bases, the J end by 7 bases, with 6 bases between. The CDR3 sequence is CASRIGGYTF. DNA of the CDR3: TGTGCCAGCAGAATAGGTGGCTACACCTTC.